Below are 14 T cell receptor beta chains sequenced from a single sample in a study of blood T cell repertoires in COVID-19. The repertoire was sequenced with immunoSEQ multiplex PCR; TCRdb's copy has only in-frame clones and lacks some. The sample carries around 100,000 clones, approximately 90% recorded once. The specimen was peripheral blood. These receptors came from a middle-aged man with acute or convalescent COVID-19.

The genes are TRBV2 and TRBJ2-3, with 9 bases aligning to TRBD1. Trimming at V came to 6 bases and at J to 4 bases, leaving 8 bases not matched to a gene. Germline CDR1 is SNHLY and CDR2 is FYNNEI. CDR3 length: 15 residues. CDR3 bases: TGTGCCAGCAGACAGGACAGGGGCAAGTCAGATACGCAGTATTTT. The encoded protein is CASRQDRGKSDTQYF.

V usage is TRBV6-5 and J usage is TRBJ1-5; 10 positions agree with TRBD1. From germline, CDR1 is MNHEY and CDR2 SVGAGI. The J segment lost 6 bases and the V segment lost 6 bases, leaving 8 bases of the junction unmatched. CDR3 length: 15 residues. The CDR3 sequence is CASRGGTGAVQPQHF. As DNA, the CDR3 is TGTGCCAGCAGAGGGGGGACAGGGGCGGTTCAGCCCCAGCATTTT.

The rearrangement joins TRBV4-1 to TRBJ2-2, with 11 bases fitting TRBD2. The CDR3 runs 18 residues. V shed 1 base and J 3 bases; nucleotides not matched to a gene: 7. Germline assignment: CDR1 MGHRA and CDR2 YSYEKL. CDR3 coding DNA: TGCGCCAGCAGCCAAGGTGGTAGCGGGAGGGAGGACACCGGGGAGCTGTTTTTT. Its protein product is CASSQGGSGREDTGELFF.

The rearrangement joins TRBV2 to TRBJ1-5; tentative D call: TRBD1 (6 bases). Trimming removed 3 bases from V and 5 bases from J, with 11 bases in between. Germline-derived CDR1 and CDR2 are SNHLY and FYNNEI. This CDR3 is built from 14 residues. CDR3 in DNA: TGTGCCAGCAGTGAGGGCAGGGGATATCAGCCCCAGCATTTT. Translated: CASSEGRGYQPQHF.

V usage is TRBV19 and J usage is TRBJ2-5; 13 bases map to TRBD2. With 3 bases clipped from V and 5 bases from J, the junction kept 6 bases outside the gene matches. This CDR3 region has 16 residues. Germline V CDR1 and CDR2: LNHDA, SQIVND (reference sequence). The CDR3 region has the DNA TGTGCCAGTAGTATCCGGACTAGCGGGAGCGGTGAGACCCAGTACTTC. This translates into CASSIRTSGSGETQYF.

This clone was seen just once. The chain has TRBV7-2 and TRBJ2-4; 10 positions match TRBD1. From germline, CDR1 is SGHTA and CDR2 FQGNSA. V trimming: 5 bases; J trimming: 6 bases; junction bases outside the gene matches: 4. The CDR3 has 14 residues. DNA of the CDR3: TGTGCCAGCAGCACGCGACAGGGGGCAAACATTCAGTACTTC. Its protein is CASSTRQGANIQYF. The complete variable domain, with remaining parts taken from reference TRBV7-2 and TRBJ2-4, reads GAGVSQSPSNKVTEKGKDVELRCDPISGHTALYWYRQSLGQGLEFLIYFQGNSAPDKSGLPSDRFSAERTGGSVSTLTIQRTQQEDSAVYLCASSTRQGANIQYFGAGTRLSVL.

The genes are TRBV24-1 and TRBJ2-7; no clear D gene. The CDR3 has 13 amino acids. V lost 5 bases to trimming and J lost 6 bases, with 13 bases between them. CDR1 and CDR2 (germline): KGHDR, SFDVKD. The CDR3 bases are TGTGCCACCAGTGTCGCCTCGGTCTCCGAGCAGTACTTC. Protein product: CATSVASVSEQYF.

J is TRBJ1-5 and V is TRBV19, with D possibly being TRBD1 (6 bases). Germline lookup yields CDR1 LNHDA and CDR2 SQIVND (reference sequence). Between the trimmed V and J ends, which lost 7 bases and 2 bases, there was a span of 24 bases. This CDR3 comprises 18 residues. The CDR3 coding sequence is TGTGCCAGTAAAGCACAGGGTGGAATATCGTTAGGCAATCAGCCCCAGCATTTT. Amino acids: CASKAQGGISLGNQPQHF.

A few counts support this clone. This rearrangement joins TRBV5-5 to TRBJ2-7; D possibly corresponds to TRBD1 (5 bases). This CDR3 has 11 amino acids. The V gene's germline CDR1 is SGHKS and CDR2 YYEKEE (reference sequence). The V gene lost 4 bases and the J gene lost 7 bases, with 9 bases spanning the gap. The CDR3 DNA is TGTGCCAGCAGCAGGGGTGGGGAGCAGTACTTC. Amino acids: CASSRGGEQYF.

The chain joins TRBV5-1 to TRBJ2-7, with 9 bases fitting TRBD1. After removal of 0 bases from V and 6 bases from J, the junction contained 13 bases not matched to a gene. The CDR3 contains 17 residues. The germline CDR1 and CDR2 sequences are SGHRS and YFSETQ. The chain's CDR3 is CASSLEGGGTGIGEQYF. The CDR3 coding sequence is TGCGCCAGCAGCTTGGAGGGGGGCGGGACAGGGATTGGCGAGCAGTACTTC. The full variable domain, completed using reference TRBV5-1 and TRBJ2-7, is KAGVTQTPRYLIKTRGQQVTLSCSPISGHRSVSWYQQTPGQGLQFLFEYFSETQRNKGNFPGRFSGRQFSNSRSEMNVSTLELGDSALYLCASSLEGGGTGIGEQYFGPGTRLTVT.

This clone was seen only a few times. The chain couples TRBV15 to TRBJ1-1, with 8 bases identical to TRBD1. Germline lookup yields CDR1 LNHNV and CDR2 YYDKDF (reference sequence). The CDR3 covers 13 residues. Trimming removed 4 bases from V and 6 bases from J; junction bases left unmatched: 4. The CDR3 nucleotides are TGTGCCACCAGCACGCCAGGGGGCTCTGAAGCTTTCTTT. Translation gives CATSTPGGSEAFF.

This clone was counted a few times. CDR3 protein: CASSTLGTGDMNTEAFF. The CDR3 nucleotides read TGTGCCAGTAGTACTCTTGGGACAGGGGACATGAACACTGAAGCTTTCTTT. The chain couples TRBV19 to TRBJ1-1, with 10 bases aligning to TRBD1. The CDR3 sequence is 17 residues long. V lost 4 bases, J lost 0 bases, and 8 bases stayed unmatched. Germline V gene data show CDR1 as LNHDA and CDR2 as SQIVND (reference sequence).

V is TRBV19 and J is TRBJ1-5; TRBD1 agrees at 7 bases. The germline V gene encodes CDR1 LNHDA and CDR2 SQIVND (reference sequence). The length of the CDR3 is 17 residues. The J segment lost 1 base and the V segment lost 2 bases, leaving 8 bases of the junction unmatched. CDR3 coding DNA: TGTGCCAGTAGTATAATCAGTCACAGGGGAAGCAATCAGCCCCAGCATTTT. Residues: CASSIISHRGSNQPQHF.

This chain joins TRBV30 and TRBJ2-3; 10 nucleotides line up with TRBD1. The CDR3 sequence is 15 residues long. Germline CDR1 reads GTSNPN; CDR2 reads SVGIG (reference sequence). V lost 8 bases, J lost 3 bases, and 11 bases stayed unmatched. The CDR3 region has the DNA TGTGCCCAACAGACAGGGGGCACGGGAACAGATACGCAGTATTTT. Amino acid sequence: CAQQTGGTGTDTQYF.